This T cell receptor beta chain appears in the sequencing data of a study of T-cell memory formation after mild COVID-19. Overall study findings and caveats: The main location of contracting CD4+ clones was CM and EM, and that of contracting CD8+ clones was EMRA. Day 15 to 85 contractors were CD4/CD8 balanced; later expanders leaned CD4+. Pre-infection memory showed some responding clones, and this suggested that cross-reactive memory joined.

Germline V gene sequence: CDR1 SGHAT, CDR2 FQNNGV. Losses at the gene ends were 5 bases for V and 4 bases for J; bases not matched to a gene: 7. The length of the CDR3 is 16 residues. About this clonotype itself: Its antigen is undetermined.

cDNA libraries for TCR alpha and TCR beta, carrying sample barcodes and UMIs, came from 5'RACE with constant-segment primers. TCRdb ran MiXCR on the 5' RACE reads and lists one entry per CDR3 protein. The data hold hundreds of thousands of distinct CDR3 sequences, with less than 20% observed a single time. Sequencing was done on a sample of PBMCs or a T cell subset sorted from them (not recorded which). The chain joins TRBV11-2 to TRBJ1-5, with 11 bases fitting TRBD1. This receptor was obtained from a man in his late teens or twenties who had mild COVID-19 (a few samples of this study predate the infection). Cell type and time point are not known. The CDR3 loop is CASSQGQGARNQPQHF. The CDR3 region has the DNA TGTGCCAGCAGCCAAGGACAGGGGGCAAGGAATCAGCCCCAGCATTTT.